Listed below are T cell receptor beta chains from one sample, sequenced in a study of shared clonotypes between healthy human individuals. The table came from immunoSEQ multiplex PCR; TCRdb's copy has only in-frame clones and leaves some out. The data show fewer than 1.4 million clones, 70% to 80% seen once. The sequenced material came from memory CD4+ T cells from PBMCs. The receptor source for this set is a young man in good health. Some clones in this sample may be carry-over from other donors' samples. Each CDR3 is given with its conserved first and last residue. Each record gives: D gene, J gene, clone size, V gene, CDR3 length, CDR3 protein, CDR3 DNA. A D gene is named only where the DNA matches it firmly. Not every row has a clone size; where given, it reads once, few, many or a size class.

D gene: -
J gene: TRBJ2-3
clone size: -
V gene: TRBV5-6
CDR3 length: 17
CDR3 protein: CASSLGLSGAITDTQYF
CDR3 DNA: TGTGCCAGCAGCTTGGGATTATCGGGGGCAATCACAGATACGCAGTATTTT

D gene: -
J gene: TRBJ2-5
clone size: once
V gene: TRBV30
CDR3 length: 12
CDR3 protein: CAWRPARETQYF
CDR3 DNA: TGTGCCTGGAGACCGGCCCGAGAGACCCAGTACTTC

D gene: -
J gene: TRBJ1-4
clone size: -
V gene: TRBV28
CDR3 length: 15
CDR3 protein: CASSFTRAGGEKLFF
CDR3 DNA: TGTGCCAGCAGTTTTACGAGGGCAGGCGGTGAAAAACTGTTTTTT

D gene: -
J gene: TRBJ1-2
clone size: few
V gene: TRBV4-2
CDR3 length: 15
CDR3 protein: CASSRRIPGLYGYTF
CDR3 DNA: TGTGCCAGCAGCCGACGCATCCCGGGGTTGTATGGCTACACCTTC

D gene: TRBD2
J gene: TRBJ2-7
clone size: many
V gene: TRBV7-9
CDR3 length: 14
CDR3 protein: CASSLGTSSYEQYF
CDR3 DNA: TGTGCCAGCAGCTTAGGGACTAGCTCCTACGAGCAGTACTTC

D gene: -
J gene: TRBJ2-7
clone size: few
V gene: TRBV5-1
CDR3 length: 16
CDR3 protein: CASSLAPRGAAGEQYF
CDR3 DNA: TGCGCCAGCAGCTTGGCCCCCCGCGGGGCCGCCGGCGAGCAGTACTTC

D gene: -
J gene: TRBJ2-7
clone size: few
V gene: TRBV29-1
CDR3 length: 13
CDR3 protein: CSVEDPFGYEQYF
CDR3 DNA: TGCAGCGTTGAAGATCCCTTCGGCTACGAGCAGTACTTC

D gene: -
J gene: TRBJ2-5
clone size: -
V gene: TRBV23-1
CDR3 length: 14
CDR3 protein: CASTSRLFQETQYF
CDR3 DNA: TGCGCCAGCACCTCCCGCCTGTTCCAAGAGACCCAGTACTTC

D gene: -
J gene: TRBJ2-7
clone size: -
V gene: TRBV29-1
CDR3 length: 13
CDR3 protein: CSVSGGVTNEQYF
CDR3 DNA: TGCAGCGTCTCCGGGGGAGTGACGAACGAGCAGTACTTC

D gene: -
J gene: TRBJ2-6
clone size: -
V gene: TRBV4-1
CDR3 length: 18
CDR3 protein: CASSQAPTGYAGANVLTF
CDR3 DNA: TGCGCCAGCAGCCAAGCGCCCACAGGGTATGCTGGGGCCAACGTCCTGACTTTC

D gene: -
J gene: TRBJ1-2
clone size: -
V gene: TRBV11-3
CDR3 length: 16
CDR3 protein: CASSLDPPVGDYGYTF
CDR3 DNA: TGTGCCAGCAGCTTAGATCCGCCCGTGGGGGACTATGGCTACACCTTC

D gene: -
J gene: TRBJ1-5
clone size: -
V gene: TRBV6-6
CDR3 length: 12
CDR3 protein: CASSSRGQPQHF
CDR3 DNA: TGTGCCAGCAGTTCCCGGGGACAGCCCCAGCATTTT

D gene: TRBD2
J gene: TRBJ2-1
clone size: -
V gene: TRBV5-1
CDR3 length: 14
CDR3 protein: CASSYIAGGDEQFF
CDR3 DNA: TGCGCCAGCAGCTACATAGCGGGAGGCGATGAGCAGTTCTTC

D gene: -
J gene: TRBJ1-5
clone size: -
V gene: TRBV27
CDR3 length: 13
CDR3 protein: CASSLSPSGPQHF
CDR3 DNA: TGTGCCAGCAGTTTATCTCCGAGTGGCCCCCAGCATTTT

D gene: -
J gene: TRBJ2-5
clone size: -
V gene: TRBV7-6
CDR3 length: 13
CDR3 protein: CASASGLQETQYF
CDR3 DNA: TGTGCCAGCGCGTCGGGCCTTCAAGAGACCCAGTACTTC

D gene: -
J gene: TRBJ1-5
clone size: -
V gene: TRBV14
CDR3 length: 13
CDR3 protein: CASSLIELGPQHF
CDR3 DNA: TGTGCCAGCAGCCTCATCGAGTTAGGGCCCCAGCATTTT

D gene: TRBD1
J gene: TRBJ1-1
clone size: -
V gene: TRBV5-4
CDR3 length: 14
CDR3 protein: CASSSGQGNTEAFF
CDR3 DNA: TGTGCCAGCAGCTCGGGACAGGGGAACACTGAAGCTTTCTTT

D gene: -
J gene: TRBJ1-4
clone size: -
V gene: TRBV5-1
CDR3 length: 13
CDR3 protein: CASSLGKNEKLFF
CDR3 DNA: TGCGCCAGCAGCTTGGGAAAGAATGAAAAACTGTTTTTT

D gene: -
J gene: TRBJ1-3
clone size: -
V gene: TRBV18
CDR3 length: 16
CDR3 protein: CASSPGTPGSGNTIYF
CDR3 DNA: TGTGCCAGCTCTCCCGGGACTCCCGGCTCTGGAAACACCATATATTTT

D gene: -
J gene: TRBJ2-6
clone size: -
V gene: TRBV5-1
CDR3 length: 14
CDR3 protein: CASRSTAGANVLTF
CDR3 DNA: TGCGCCAGCAGATCGACAGCTGGGGCCAACGTCCTGACTTTC

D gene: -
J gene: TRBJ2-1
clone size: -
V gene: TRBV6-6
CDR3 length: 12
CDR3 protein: CASRSLEDEQFF
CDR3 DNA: TGTGCCAGCAGGTCCCTAGAGGATGAGCAGTTCTTC

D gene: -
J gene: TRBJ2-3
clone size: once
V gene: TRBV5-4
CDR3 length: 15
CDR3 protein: CASRAGAGRTDTQYF
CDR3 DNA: TGTGCCAGCAGGGCCGGGGCAGGGCGCACAGATACGCAGTATTTT

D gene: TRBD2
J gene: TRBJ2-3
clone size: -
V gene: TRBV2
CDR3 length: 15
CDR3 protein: CASGPTSGRTDTQYF
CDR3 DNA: TGTGCCAGCGGACCAACTAGCGGACGCACAGATACGCAGTATTTT

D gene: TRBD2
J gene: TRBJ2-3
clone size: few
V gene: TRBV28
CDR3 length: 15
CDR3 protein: CASTAAGGRSDTQYF
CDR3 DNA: TGTGCCAGCACCGCCGCGGGGGGGCGATCAGATACGCAGTATTTT

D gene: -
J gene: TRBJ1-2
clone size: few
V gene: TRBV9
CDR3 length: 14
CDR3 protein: CASSPPFTRYGYTF
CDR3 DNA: TGTGCCAGCAGCCCCCCGTTTACCCGCTATGGCTACACCTTC

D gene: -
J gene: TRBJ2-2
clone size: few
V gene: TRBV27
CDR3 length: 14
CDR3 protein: CASSFSTGAGELFF
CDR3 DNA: TGTGCCAGCAGTTTCTCGACTGGAGCCGGGGAGCTGTTTTTT